The present T cell receptor beta chain was sequenced within a study of PD-1 blockade in classical Hodgkin lymphoma. Study-level results: The origin of the repertoire differences remains undefined, with disease activity or prior therapy as possible causes.

Assay used: immunoSEQ multiplex PCR; TCRdb lists only in-frame clones, some missing. The data contain about 9,700 clones, around 80% of them singletons. CDR1 is MDHEN and CDR2 is SYDVKM in the germline V gene. Trimming removed 3 bases from V and 8 bases from J; junction bases left unmatched: 9. This CDR3 has 15 amino acids. The count of this clone is one. What it binds is not known. The sample holds other DNA sequences that translate to the same CDR3. Sample time point: cycle 4 day 1 (C4D1), after six to seven weeks of nivolumab. Relapse was seen in all patients after autologous stem cell transplantation, and brentuximab vedotin exposure was variable. Negative selection with magnetic separation was used to purify CD4+ T cells from thawed PBMCs.

The sequencing here drew on CD4+ T cells from blood, taken before the fourth cycle of nivolumab. The rearrangement links TRBV28 to TRBJ1-2; 10 bases match TRBD1. The TCR comes from a human donor with classical Hodgkin lymphoma. The DNA for the CDR3 is TGTGCCAGCAGTTTTGGGGACAGGGGCGGGGGGGGCTACACCTTC. Amino acid sequence: CASSFGDRGGGGYTF.